Sequencing of this TCR beta chain was carried out in a study of shared clonotypes between healthy human individuals (dated by TCRdb to 2020 to 2021). With respect to the entire study: The cohort comprised two women and a few men aged 18 to 49 years. For each donor, CD4 naive and CD4 memory were each given three plates, CD8 naive was given two plates, and CD8 memory was given one plate. Each donor's leukapheresis produced roughly between about 0.8 and 8.9 billion PBMCs. The study deeply sequenced blood TCR repertoires of several healthy adults to estimate repertoire size and the extent of clonotype sharing between individuals. Different laboratories and diverse techniques were used to prepare libraries and sequence TCR repertoires, to increase sequencing depth and limit assay-specific biases.

Donors were healthy HIV-negative adults with no recently reported acute infections or vaccinations. Every donor was a Caucasian adult residing in Nashville, Tennessee, USA. CD4+ T cells were enriched by magnetic negative selection, after which naive cells were positively selected on CD45RA and the negative fraction was taken as the memory subset. Blood was collected by leukapheresis, and PBMCs were isolated by Ficoll-Histopaque density gradient centrifugation and then cryopreserved in liquid nitrogen vapor phase. Analytical flow cytometry was used to check the purity and quantity of each magnetically sorted T cell population. From each sorted fraction, genomic DNA was isolated and quantified by UV absorbance on a Nanodrop 2000c. Broader findings and caveats from the paper: Based on pairwise subsampling, the degree of clonotype sharing among donors was expected to be affected by sequencing depth. Even with the large sequencing depth, rarefaction of the sorted-subset datasets indicated that sequencing was incomplete. Across a few donors, about 5.2% of naive CD4, roughly 3.4% of naive CD8, roughly 2.3% of memory CD4, and around 0.4% of memory CD8 clonotypes were shared. Because the study included only a small number of donors, the genetic and exposure-history diversity represented was limited. Estimated clonotype richness was generally larger for naive than for memory subsets. Compared with non-shared clonotypes, the clonotypes found in all four sorted-subset donors had higher generation probabilities. Sampling was restricted to blood, and TCR repertoires in tissues likely differ from the TCR repertoires found in blood.

A note on this clone: The clone's antigen remains unknown. One base away there is no much larger clone; base qualities are not given.

Using the deep immunoSEQ assay, TCR CDR3 regions were amplified from genomic DNA by multiplex PCR. Genomic DNA extracted from each cell subset was distributed evenly over all wells of several immunoSEQ 96-well plates, and each plate served as one replicate. For sorted subsets, about 0.2 ug genomic DNA, equal to 25,000 to 35,000 T cell genomes, was loaded into each replicate PCR. Purified libraries were measured with a Qubit 3.0 fluorometer, size-checked on a Bioanalyzer 2100, and measured again with the KAPA Library Quantification kit. Each immunoSEQ 96-well plate was sequenced on its own single-read 150-cycle Illumina NextSeq 550 flow cell. Per the authors' processing: The immunoSEQ output contained only junctional sequences without quality scores, so filtering could not match that applied to full-length reads. To assign V/J genes and CDR3, sequences were annotated against IMGT germline references using PyIR, a Python wrapper for IgBLAST v1.9. Reads were removed for weak V/J assignments (E-value above 1e-6), missing CDR3, stop codons, out-of-frame junctions, or ambiguous translated residues. V3J clonotypes were defined as sequences sharing the same inferred V gene, J gene, and CDR3 amino acid sequence. Percentage overlap between repertoires was calculated by dividing the number of shared unique clonotypes by the size of the smaller repertoire. Repertoire richness was assessed with RTK rarefaction, the Chao1 estimator, and Recon v2.1 estimates of unobserved clonotypes. For all TCRbeta clonotypes obtained by the gDNA method from a few donors, generation probabilities were computed with OLGA. In its TCRdb copy, this immuneACCESS table keeps in-frame sequences only and misses some clones. Where compared with another copy, unresolved V genes explain less than half of these, and the others have no known cause. For V, J and clone size, that table is used; D and trimming come from the DNA. The table for this sample lists some 1 million clones; about 76% of them were counted only once. The ten largest clones capture approximately 1.3% of the sample.

The specimen was memory CD4+ T cells sorted from blood. Reading the label with the study, this specimen's cell subset or site is: CD45RA-negative fraction. The TCR was taken from a man between 18 and 29 years old in good health.

The DNA is as follows: TGTGCCAGCGGCCTAGAGATTCGGTACTTC. Its translation reads: CASGLEIRYF. The rearrangement combines TRBV27 with TRBJ2-7; the D gene cannot be resolved reliably. V loses 8 bases, J loses 12 bases, and the germline ends lie 14 bases apart. CDR3 length: 10 amino acids, cysteine to phenylalanine. Of the read, only the CDR3 DNA is kept; its 30 bases are in frame from base 1. Reading the germline V gene (reference sequence) gives CDR1 MNHEY and CDR2 SMNVEV.